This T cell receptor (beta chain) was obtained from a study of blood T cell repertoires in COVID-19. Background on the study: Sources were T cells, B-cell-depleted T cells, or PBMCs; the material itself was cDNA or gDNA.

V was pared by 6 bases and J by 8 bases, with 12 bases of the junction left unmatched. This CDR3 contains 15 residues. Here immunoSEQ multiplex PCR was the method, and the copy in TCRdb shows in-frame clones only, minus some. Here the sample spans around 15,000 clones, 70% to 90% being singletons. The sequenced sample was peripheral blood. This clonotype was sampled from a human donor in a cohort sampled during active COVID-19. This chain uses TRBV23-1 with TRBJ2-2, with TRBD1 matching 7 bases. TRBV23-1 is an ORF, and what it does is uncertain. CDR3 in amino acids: CASSVPGQSYGELFF. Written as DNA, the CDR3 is TGCGCCAGCAGCGTCCCGGGACAGAGTTATGGGGAGCTGTTTTTT.